The clone carrying this TCR beta chain was observed once. The antigen is unknown. The CDR3 spans 15 residues. Germline values: CDR1 MNHEY, CDR2 SMNVEV (reference sequence). V lost 6 bases, J lost 0 bases, and 12 bases lay in between. PCR was performed using 60 Vbeta and 13 Jbeta primers. Clones were read by immunoSEQ multiplex PCR, and TCRdb kept only the in-frame ones, dropping some. The sample has about 160,000 clones; more than 60% are singletons. Healthy bone marrow donors formed the donor group. Nominally healthy donors were sampled, though unrecorded immune exposures were likely. The record originates from a study of cytomegalovirus exposure and HLA in healthy donors. Findings and limits, study-wide: Usually a TCR sequence was rare, but some public TCRs were found in many donors.

Sample: PBMCs. This receptor was obtained from a middle-aged man in good health and CMV-seronegative. The chain employs TRBV27 and TRBJ2-1; unclear D gene. Here the CDR3 DNA reads TGTGCCAGCAGCATAACACTAAGCTCCTACAATGAGCAGTTCTTC. This sequence encodes CASSITLSSYNEQFF.